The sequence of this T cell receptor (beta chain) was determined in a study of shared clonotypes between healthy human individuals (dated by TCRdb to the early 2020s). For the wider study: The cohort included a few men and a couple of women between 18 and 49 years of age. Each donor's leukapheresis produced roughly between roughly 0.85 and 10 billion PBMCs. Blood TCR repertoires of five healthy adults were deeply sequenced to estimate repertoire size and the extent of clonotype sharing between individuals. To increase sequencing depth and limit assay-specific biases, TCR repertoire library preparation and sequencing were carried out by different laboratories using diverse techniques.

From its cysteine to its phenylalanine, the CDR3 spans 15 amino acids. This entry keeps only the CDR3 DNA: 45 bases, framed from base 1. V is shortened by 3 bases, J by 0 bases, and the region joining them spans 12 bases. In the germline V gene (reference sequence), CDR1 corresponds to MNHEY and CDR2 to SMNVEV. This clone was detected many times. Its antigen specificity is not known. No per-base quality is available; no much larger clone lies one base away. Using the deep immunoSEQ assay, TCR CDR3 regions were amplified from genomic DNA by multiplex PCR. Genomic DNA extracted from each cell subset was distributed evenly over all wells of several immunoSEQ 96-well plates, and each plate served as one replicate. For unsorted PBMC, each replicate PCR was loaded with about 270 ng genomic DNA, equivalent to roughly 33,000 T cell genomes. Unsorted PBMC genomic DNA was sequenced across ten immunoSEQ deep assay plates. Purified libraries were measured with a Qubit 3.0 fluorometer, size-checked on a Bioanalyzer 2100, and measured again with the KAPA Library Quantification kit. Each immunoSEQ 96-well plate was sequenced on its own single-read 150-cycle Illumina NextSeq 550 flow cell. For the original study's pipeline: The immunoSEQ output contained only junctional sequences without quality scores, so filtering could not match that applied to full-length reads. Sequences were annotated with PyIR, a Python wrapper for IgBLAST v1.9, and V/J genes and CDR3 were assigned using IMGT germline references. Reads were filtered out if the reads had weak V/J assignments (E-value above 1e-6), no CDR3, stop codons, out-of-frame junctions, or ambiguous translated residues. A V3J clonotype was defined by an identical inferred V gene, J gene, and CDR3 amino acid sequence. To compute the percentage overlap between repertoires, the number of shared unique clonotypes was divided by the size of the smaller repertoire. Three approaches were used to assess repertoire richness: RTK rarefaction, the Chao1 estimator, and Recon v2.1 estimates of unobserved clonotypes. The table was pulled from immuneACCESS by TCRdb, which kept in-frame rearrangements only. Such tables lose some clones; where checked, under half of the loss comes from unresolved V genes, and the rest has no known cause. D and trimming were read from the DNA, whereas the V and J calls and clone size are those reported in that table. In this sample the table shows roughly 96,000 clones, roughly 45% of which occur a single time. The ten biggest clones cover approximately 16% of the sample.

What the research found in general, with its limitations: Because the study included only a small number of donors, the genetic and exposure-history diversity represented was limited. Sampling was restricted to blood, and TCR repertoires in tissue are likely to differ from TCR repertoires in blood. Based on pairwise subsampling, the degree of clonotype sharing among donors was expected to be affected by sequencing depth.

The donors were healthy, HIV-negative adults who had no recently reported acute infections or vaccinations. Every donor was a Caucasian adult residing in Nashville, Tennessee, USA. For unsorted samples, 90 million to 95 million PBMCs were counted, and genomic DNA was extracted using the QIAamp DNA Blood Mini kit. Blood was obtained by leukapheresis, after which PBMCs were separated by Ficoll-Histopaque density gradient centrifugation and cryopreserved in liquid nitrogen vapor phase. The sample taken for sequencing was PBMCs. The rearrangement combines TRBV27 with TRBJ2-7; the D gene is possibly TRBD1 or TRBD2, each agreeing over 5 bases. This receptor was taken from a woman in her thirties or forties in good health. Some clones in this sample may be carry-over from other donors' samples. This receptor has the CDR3 CASSFWGRDSYEQYF. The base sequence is TGTGCCAGCAGTTTCTGGGGACGGGACTCCTACGAGCAGTACTTC.